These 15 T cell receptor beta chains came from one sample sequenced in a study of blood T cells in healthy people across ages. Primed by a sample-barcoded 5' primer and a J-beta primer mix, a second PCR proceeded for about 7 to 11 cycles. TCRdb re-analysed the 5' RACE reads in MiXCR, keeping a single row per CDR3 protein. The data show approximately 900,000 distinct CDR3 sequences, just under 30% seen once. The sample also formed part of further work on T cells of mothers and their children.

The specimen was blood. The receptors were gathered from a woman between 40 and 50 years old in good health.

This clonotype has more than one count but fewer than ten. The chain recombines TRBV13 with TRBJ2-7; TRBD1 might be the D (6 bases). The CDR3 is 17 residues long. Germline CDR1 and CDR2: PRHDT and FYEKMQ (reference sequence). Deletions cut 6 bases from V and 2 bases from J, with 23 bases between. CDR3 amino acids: CASSLSPGQPGAYEQYF. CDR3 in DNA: TGTGCCAGCAGTTTAAGCCCCGGACAGCCAGGGGCCTACGAGCAGTACTTC.

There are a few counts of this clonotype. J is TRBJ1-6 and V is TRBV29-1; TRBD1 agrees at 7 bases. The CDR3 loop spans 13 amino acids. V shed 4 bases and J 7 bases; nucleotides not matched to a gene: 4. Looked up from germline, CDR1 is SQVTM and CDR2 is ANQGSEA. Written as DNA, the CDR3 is TGCAGCGTTGGCCGGGACAGAAATTCACCCCTCCACTTT. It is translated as CSVGRDRNSPLHF. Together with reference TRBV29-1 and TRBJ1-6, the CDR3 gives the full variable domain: SAVISQKPSRDICQRGTSLTIQCQVDSQVTMMFWYRQQPGQSLTLIATANQGSEATYESGFVIDKFPISRPNLTFSTLTVSNMSPEDSSIYLCSVGRDRNSPLHFGNGTRLTVT.

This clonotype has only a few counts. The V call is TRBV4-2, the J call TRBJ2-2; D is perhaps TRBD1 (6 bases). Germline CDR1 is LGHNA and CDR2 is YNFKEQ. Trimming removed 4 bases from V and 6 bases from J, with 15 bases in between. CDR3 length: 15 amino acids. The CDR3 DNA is TGTGCCAGCAGCCGCTTAGGACAGAGGTCCGGGGAGCTGTTTTTT. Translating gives CASSRLGQRSGELFF.

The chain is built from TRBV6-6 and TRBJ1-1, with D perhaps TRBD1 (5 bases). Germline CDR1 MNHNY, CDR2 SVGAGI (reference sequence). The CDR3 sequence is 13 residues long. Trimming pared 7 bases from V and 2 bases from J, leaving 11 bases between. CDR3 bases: TGTGCCAGCACCGGGGGGTATAACACTGAAGCTTTCTTT. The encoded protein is CASTGGYNTEAFF.

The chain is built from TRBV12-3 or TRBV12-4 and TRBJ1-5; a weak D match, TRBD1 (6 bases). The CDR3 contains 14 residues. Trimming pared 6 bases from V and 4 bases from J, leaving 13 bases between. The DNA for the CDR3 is TGTGCCAGCAGCGGGGGGGCGTTTAATCAGCCCCAGCATTTT. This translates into CASSGGAFNQPQHF.

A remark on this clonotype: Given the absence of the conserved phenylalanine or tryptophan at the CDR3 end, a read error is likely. The chain's CDR3 is CASSLAGTGPYNEQFL. The CDR3 region has the DNA TGCGCCAGCAGCTTGGCCGGGACAGGGCCATACAATGAGCAGTTCCTC. The V and J genes are TRBV5-1 and TRBJ2-1; 9 bases line up with TRBD1. Trimming removed 0 bases from V and 4 bases from J; junction bases left unmatched: 5. Germline CDR1 and CDR2: SGHRS and YFSETQ. The CDR3 length is 16 residues.

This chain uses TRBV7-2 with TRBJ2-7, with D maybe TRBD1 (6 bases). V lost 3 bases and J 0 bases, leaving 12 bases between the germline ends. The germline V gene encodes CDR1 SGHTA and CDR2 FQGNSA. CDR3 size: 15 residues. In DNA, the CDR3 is TGTGCCAGCAGCTTCCGGACAGTCCTCTCCTACGAGCAGTACTTC. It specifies CASSFRTVLSYEQYF.

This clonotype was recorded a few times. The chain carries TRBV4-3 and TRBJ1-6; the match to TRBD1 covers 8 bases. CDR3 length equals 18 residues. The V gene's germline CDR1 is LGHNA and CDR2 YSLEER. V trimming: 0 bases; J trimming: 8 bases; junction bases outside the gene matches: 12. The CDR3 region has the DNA TGCGCCAGCAGCCAAGATACCCTCCCGACAGGGGACTATTCACCCCTCCACTTT. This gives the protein CASSQDTLPTGDYSPLHF.

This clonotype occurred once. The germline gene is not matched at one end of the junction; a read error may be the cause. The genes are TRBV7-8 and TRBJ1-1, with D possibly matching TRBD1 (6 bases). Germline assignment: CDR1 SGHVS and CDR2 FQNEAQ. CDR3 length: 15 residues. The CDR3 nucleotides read TGCGCCAGCAGCCCCCGAGGGGGGATTGACACTGAAGCTTTCTTT. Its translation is CASSPRGGIDTEAFF.

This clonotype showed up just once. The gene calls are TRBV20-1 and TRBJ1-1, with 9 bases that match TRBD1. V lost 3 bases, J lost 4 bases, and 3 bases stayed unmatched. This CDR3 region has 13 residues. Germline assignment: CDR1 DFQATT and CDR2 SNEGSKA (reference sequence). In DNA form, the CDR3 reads TGCAGTGCTAGTACAGGGGGCGTCACTGAAGCTTTCTTT. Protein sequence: CSASTGGVTEAFF.

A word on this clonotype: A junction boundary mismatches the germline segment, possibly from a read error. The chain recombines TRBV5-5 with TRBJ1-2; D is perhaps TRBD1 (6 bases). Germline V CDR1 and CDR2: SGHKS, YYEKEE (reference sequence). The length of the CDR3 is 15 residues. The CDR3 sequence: CASSLGQGFNYGCTF. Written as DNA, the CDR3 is TGTGCCAGCAGCTTGGGGCAGGGGTTTAACTATGGCTGCACCTTC.

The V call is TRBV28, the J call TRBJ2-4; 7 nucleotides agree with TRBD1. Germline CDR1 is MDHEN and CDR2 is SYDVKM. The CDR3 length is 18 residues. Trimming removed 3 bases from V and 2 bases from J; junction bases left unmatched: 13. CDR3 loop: CASSFPTGTVHSKNIQYF. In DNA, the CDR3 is TGTGCCAGCAGTTTCCCCACCGGGACAGTGCATTCCAAAAACATTCAGTACTTC.

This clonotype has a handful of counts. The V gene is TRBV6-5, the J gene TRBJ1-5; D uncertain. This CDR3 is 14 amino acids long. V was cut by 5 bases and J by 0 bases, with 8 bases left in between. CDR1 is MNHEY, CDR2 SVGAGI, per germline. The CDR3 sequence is CASSVTDSNQPQHF. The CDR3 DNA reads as TGTGCCAGCAGTGTCACAGATAGCAATCAGCCCCAGCATTTT.

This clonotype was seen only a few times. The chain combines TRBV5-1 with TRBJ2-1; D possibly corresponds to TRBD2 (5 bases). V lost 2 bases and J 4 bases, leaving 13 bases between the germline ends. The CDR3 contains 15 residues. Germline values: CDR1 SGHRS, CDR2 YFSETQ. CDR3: CASSLGSLSYNEQFF. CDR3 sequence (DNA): TGCGCCAGCAGCTTAGGGAGCCTCTCATACAATGAGCAGTTCTTC.

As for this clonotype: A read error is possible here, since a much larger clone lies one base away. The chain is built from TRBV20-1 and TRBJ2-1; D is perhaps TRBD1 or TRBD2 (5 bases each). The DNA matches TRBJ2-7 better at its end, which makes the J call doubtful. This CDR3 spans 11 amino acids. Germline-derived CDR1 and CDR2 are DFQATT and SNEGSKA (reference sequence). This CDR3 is CSRDGYNEQYF. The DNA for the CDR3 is TGCAGCCGGGACGGATACAATGAGCAGTACTTC.